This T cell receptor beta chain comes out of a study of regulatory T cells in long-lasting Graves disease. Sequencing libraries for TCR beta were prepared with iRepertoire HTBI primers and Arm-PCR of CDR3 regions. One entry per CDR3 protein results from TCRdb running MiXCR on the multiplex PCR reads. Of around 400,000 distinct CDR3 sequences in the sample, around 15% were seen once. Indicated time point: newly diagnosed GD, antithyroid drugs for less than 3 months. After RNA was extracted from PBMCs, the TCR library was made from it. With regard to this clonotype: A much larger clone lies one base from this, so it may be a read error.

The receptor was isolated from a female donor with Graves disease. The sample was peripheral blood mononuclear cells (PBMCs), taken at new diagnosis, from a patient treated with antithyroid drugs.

For the CDR3, the DNA is TGTGCCAGCGGCCAAGAATTAAGGAGGGATACGCAGTATTTT. Translating it yields CASGQELRRDTQYF. The genes are TRBV3-1 and TRBJ2-3, with D possibly TRBD2 on 5 matching bases. Germline V gene lookup returns CDR1 LGHDT and CDR2 YNNKEL (reference sequence). The CDR3 has 14 amino acids.